These 32 T cell receptor beta chains originate from one sample sequenced in a study of cytomegalovirus exposure and HLA in healthy donors. Both 60 Vbeta primers and 13 Jbeta primers went into the PCR. Sequencing used immunoSEQ multiplex PCR; TCRdb keeps in-frame clones, though not all of them. This sample has 130,000 to 150,000 clones; roughly four fifths occur once, and the top ten carry 4.5% to 6%. The sequenced sample was PBMCs. Receptors originate from a woman aged 45-65 years in good health and CMV-seronegative.

The V and J genes are TRBV28 and TRBJ2-5; possible D gene TRBD1, 6 bases. The V end lost 8 bases, the J end lost 5 bases, and 18 bases lay between the germline ends. CDR1 and CDR2 from the germline V gene are MDHEN and SYDVKM. This CDR3 is built from 14 residues. Here the CDR3 reads CASSPSRGVETQYF. CDR3 nucleotides: TGTGCCAGCTCACCCTCCAGGGGAGTGGAGACCCAGTACTTC.

The gene calls are TRBV28 and TRBJ1-5; no clear D gene. Germline V gives CDR1 MDHEN, CDR2 SYDVKM. V was shortened by 4 bases and J by 0 bases, with 7 bases between the two germline ends. This CDR3 region has 14 residues. The CDR3 here is CASSSPYSNQPQHF. Here the CDR3 DNA reads TGTGCCAGCAGTTCCCCTTATAGCAATCAGCCCCAGCATTTT.

The genes are TRBV7-9 and TRBJ1-1, with 7 bases lining up with TRBD1. The CDR3 runs 15 residues. From germline, CDR1 is SEHNR and CDR2 FQNEAQ (reference sequence). V trimming: 5 bases; J trimming: 0 bases; junction bases outside the gene matches: 6. The CDR3 DNA follows: TGTGCCAGCAGCCCCAGACAGGGTTTGAACACTGAAGCTTTCTTT. The encoded protein is CASSPRQGLNTEAFF.

The rearrangement uses TRBV6-5 and TRBJ2-7, with TRBD1 identical over 11 bases. The V segment lost 6 bases and the J segment 4 bases; nucleotides outside the gene matches: 2. From germline, CDR1 is MNHEY and CDR2 SVGAGI. This CDR3 spans 13 amino acids. This chain's CDR3 is CASRRDRGYEQYF. CDR3 coding DNA: TGTGCCAGCAGAAGGGACAGGGGGTACGAGCAGTACTTC.

The J gene is TRBJ1-2, the V gene TRBV6-1; 7 positions agree with TRBD1. The trim removed 6 bases at V and 8 bases at J, leaving 9 bases unmatched. This CDR3 comprises 13 residues. Germline V lookup: CDR1 MNHNS, CDR2 SASEGT. The CDR3 sequence is CASSSQGTYGYTF. CDR3 bases: TGTGCCAGCAGCTCACAGGGGACCTACGGCTACACCTTC.

This clone turned up a few times. The chain combines TRBV30 with TRBJ1-2; tentative D call: TRBD1 (5 bases). From germline, CDR1 is GTSNPN and CDR2 SVGIG (reference sequence). Trimming shortened V by 1 base and J by 4 bases, and 10 bases separated the two germline ends. The CDR3 contains 13 residues. The CDR3 bases are TGTGCCTGGAGTGCAGGGTTAAGCTATGGCTACACCTTC. Translated, it gives CAWSAGLSYGYTF.

The count of this clone is one. The gene calls are TRBV5-6 and TRBJ2-7; 7 bases agree with TRBD1. V gave up 0 bases and J gave up 3 bases; unmatched junction bases: 3. The CDR3 is 14 amino acids. From germline, CDR1 is SGHDT and CDR2 YYEEEE. The CDR3 loop reads CASSLGDSFYEQYF. CDR3 sequence (DNA): TGTGCCAGCAGCTTGGGGGACAGTTTCTACGAGCAGTACTTC.

The V and J genes are TRBV4-1 and TRBJ2-7, with 12 bases lining up with TRBD2. Germline assignment: CDR1 MGHRA and CDR2 YSYEKL. Unmatched junction bases numbered 8, after V lost 2 bases and J lost 3 bases. This CDR3 has 17 residues. The CDR3 nucleotides are TGCGCCAGCAGCCAACTCAGGACTAGCGGGACTAACTACGAGCAGTACTTC. Protein sequence: CASSQLRTSGTNYEQYF.

The chain combines TRBV19 with TRBJ1-5, with TRBD1 as a possible D gene (6 bases). The CDR3 covers 14 residues. Trimming left V 3 bases short and J 6 bases short, with 12 bases between. CDR1 and CDR2 (germline): LNHDA, SQIVND (reference sequence). CDR3 in DNA: TGTGCCAGTAGTATTGCAGGGGACGGTCAGCCCCAGCATTTT. It translates to CASSIAGDGQPQHF.

The chain employs TRBV29-1 and TRBJ2-1, with 16 bases matching TRBD2. The CDR3 contains 12 residues. V was clipped by 8 bases and J by 10 bases; unmatched bases: 2. Germline V gene data show CDR1 as SQVTM and CDR2 as ANQGSEA. DNA for the CDR3: TGCAGCTTGGGACTAGCGGGGGGGGAGCAGTTCTTC. Its translation: CSLGLAGGEQFF.

This clone has only one observation. The rearrangement joins TRBV5-3 to TRBJ2-7, with 7 bases matching TRBD1. TRBV5-3 is flagged as an ORF with uncertain function. J gave up 0 bases and V 4 bases, and 4 bases lay outside the gene matches. This CDR3 region has 14 residues. Here the CDR3 DNA reads TGTGCCAGAAGCCCACGGGACAGCTCCTACGAGCAGTACTTC. As protein: CARSPRDSSYEQYF.

This clone appeared a few times. The chain employs TRBV5-1 and TRBJ1-3; 11 positions match TRBD1. The CDR3 spans 17 residues. The germline CDR1 and CDR2 sequences are SGHRS and YFSETQ. Trimming cost V 4 bases and J 4 bases; bases outside gene matches: 10. The CDR3 loop reads CASSPGTGGTGGNTIYF. The DNA of the CDR3 is TGCGCCAGCAGCCCCGGGACAGGGGGTACGGGAGGAAACACCATATATTTT.

This clone was detected only a few times. This sequence joins TRBV15 and TRBJ1-5; D ambiguous. Germline V gene sequence: CDR1 LNHNV, CDR2 YYDKDF (reference sequence). V dropped 2 bases and J dropped 0 bases, with 14 bases sitting between them. There are 17 residues in the CDR3. As DNA, the CDR3 is TGTGCCACCAGCAGATCACGGACGGGATATAGCAATCAGCCCCAGCATTTT. The encoded protein is CATSRSRTGYSNQPQHF.

The chain combines TRBV7-3 with TRBJ2-2; TRBD1 matches 7 bases. Germline V gives CDR1 SGHTA, CDR2 FQGTGA. V lost 4 bases and J lost 4; bases outside the gene matches: 12. The CDR3 length is 17 residues. The CDR3 sequence: CASSSTSGTVFTGELFF. The CDR3 DNA sequence: TGTGCCAGCAGCTCGACCTCCGGGACAGTATTCACCGGGGAGCTGTTTTTT.

This clone was found a few times. V is TRBV9 and J is TRBJ2-1; TRBD1 aligns across 7 bases. Germline V gene lookup returns CDR1 SGDLS and CDR2 YYNGEE. Unmatched junction bases numbered 9, after V lost 0 bases and J lost 12 bases. The CDR3 length is 14 residues. The CDR3 sequence is CASSVGGTVGVQFF. For the CDR3, the DNA is TGTGCCAGCAGCGTAGGGGGGACAGTCGGAGTGCAGTTCTTC.

The rearrangement joins TRBV5-1 to TRBJ2-1; TRBD2 is a possible D gene (6 bases). CDR3 length: 16 amino acids. The V gene's germline CDR1 is SGHRS and CDR2 YFSETQ. Trimming took off 3 bases at V and 6 bases at J, with 19 bases between the two ends. The CDR3 spells CASSSSSSDPLNEQFF. The CDR3 DNA sequence: TGCGCCAGCAGCTCATCCTCTAGCGACCCACTCAATGAGCAGTTCTTC.

The chain employs TRBV4-2 and TRBJ2-1, with a tentative D call TRBD1 (6 bases). This CDR3 comprises 18 residues. Trimming took 4 bases from V and 7 from J, leaving 26 bases between them. Germline V gene data show CDR1 as LGHNA and CDR2 as YNFKEQ. CDR3 DNA sequence: TGTGCCAGCAGCCCCGTAATGCATGGTCAGGGGTTGTGGAATGAGCAGTTCTTC. Translating gives CASSPVMHGQGLWNEQFF.

The chain employs TRBV28 and TRBJ1-2, with a possible D match to TRBD1 (5 bases). The CDR3 is 15 residues long. In germline, CDR1 is MDHEN, CDR2 SYDVKM. Deletions cut 6 bases from V and 8 bases from J, with 22 bases between. CDR3 region: CASSPPAGKGSGYTF. The CDR3 nucleotides read TGTGCCAGCAGCCCACCGGCAGGGAAGGGGTCAGGCTACACCTTC.

The CDR3 here is CASSSRTGSDEQYF. The CDR3 bases are TGTGCCAGCAGCTCCCGTACAGGGAGCGACGAGCAGTACTTC. The rearrangement links TRBV5-4 to TRBJ2-7, with a weak D call TRBD1 (6 bases). The germline gives CDR1 SGHNT, CDR2 YYREEE (reference sequence). This CDR3 contains 14 residues. Trimming left V 3 bases short and J 5 bases short, with 15 bases between. The complete variable domain, with remaining parts taken from reference TRBV5-4 and TRBJ2-7, reads ETGVTQSPTHLIKTRGQQVTLRCSSQSGHNTVSWYQQALGQGPQFIFQYYREEENGRGNFPPRFSGLQFPNYSSELNVNALELDDSALYLCASSSRTGSDEQYFGPGTRLTVT.

This sequence joins TRBV5-1 and TRBJ1-2; 7 bases are a match to TRBD1. This CDR3 is built from 14 residues. CDR1 SGHRS and CDR2 YFSETQ come from the germline V gene. V lost 3 bases and J lost 5; bases outside the gene matches: 7. CDR3 sequence: CASSSTGTDYGYTF. Written as DNA, the CDR3 is TGCGCCAGCAGCTCGACCGGGACAGATTATGGCTACACCTTC.

This clone was seen a handful of times. The rearrangement uses TRBV6-4 and TRBJ1-1; D ambiguous. The CDR3 is 15 amino acids. Trimming took 0 bases from V and 4 from J, leaving 12 bases between them. Germline CDR1 is MRHNA and CDR2 is SNTAGT. The CDR3 region is CASSDSIHGGTEAFF. The CDR3 DNA follows: TGTGCCAGCAGTGACTCAATTCATGGAGGCACTGAAGCTTTCTTT.

The CDR3 region is CASTPAGRNTEAFF. DNA for the CDR3: TGTGCCAGCACTCCCGCAGGAAGGAACACTGAAGCTTTCTTT. V usage is TRBV4-2 and J usage is TRBJ1-1; D ambiguous. Germline V gives CDR1 LGHNA, CDR2 YNFKEQ. This CDR3 contains 14 residues. Trimming cost V 7 bases and J 1 base, with 13 bases left between them.

A remark on this clone: A read error may produce the germline difference seen at one junction end. The chain couples TRBV7-7 to TRBJ2-3, with TRBD2 matching over 7 bases. This CDR3 region has 16 residues. Germline CDR1 SSHAT, CDR2 FNYEAQ (reference sequence). CDR3 protein: CASSLDSRGGTDTQYF. The CDR3 region has the DNA TGTGCTAGCAGCTTAGACTCTCGGGGGGGCACAGATACGCAGTATTTT.

V usage is TRBV4-1 and J usage is TRBJ1-1; TRBD1 aligns across 8 bases. Germline assignment: CDR1 MGHRA and CDR2 YSYEKL. CDR3 size: 14 residues. V lost 2 bases and J lost 4; bases outside the gene matches: 3. CDR3: CASSQTGGVTEAFF. The CDR3 nucleotides read TGCGCCAGCAGCCAAACAGGGGGGGTCACTGAAGCTTTCTTT.

The chain uses TRBV4-3 and TRBJ2-6; D gene uncertain. This CDR3 is 15 amino acids long. Trimming removed 0 bases at V and 1 base at J, with 4 bases between. Germline V lookup: CDR1 LGHNA, CDR2 YSLEER. The CDR3, as DNA: TGCGCCAGCAGCCAAGATCAATCTGGGGCCAACGTCCTGACTTTC. Translating it yields CASSQDQSGANVLTF.

This clone was recorded once. The chain employs TRBV19 and TRBJ1-1, with 9 nucleotides matching TRBD1. Germline V CDR1 and CDR2: LNHDA, SQIVND (reference sequence). The CDR3 extends over 15 amino acids. V gave up 4 bases and J gave up 1 base; unmatched junction bases: 4. CDR3 DNA: TGTGCCAGTAGTACCGGACAGGGGACGAACACTGAAGCTTTCTTT. Residues: CASSTGQGTNTEAFF.

The chain uses TRBV27 and TRBJ2-7; D remains ambiguous. The length of the CDR3 is 13 residues. The germline CDR1 and CDR2 sequences are MNHEY and SMNVEV (reference sequence). The ends were cut back, 1 base at V and 4 bases at J, with 8 bases in the middle. CDR3 in amino acids: CASSLFYGYEQYF. The CDR3 DNA sequence: TGTGCCAGCAGTTTATTTTACGGGTACGAGCAGTACTTC.

The genes are TRBV29-1 and TRBJ2-3; weak D call: TRBD1 (6 bases). CDR1 and CDR2 (germline): SQVTM, ANQGSEA. The CDR3 has 12 amino acids. V lost 4 bases and J 8 bases, leaving 13 bases between the germline ends. CDR3 sequence reads: CSVVETGTTQYF. The CDR3 DNA reads as TGCAGCGTTGTCGAGACAGGAACTACGCAGTATTTT.

This sequence joins TRBV19 and TRBJ2-1, with TRBD2 matching over 9 bases. The trim removed 1 base at V and 11 bases at J, leaving 9 bases unmatched. Germline CDR1 LNHDA, CDR2 SQIVND (reference sequence). This CDR3 spans 15 amino acids. This chain's CDR3 is CASSIGPLAGDKQFF. The CDR3 nucleotides read TGTGCCAGTAGTATAGGGCCCTTAGCGGGGGACAAGCAGTTCTTC.

This clone was seen once. The CDR3 bases are TGTGCCAGTAGTATTGGGCAGCAATGCACCTTC. It is translated as CASSIGQQCTF. The V and J genes are TRBV19 and TRBJ1-2, with unresolved D. CDR1 is LNHDA, CDR2 SQIVND, per germline (reference sequence). CDR3 length: 11 amino acids. The ends were cut back, 3 bases at V and 13 bases at J, with 12 bases in the middle.

The V and J genes are TRBV19 and TRBJ1-3; D not certain. Trimming removed 7 bases at V and 0 bases at J, with 7 bases between. The CDR3 sequence is 13 residues long. Germline CDR1 and CDR2: LNHDA and SQIVND (reference sequence). Here the CDR3 reads CASKEFSGNTIYF. CDR3 in DNA: TGTGCCAGTAAAGAGTTCTCTGGAAACACCATATATTTT.

This chain joins TRBV28 and TRBJ1-2; TRBD1 matches at 8 bases. Trimming removed 6 bases from V and 8 bases from J; junction bases left unmatched: 11. Germline CDR1 MDHEN, CDR2 SYDVKM. This CDR3 comprises 14 residues. The CDR3 reads CASRFSGGAEGYTF. CDR3 nucleotides: TGTGCCAGCAGATTTTCAGGGGGCGCAGAAGGCTACACCTTC.